This T cell receptor beta chain is drawn from a study of cytomegalovirus exposure and HLA in healthy donors. Study-wide results and caveats: Later, an analysis found that common viral pathogens appeared to be linked with several of the most significant clusters.

V lost 3 bases to trimming and J lost 1 base, with 4 bases between them. This CDR3 has 11 amino acids. The germline V gene has CDR1 GTSNPN and CDR2 SVGIG (reference sequence). Though nominally healthy at sampling, donors likely had unrecorded immune exposures. In the PCR, 60 Vbeta and 13 Jbeta primers were used. The assay was immunoSEQ multiplex PCR, and TCRdb's table has in-frame clones only and misses some. Counted here are 99,000 or so clones, over 60% occurring once; the ten biggest clones make up roughly 6%. This clone was observed a single time. Its antigen is currently unknown. This TCR derives from a man aged 60-69 years in good health and CMV-seropositive. The V gene is TRBV30, the J gene TRBJ2-7; D gene unclear. Specimen: PBMCs. The CDR3 loop is CAWRQSYEQYF. CDR3 coding DNA: TGTGCCTGGAGACAGTCCTACGAGCAGTACTTC.